A single sample is the source of the 24 T cell receptor beta chains below, sequenced in a study of technical replicates of blood from a few donors. The table came from immunoSEQ multiplex PCR; TCRdb's copy has only in-frame clones and leaves some out. There are about 81,000 clones in the sample; roughly four fifths occur only once, and around 4% lies in the top ten. The specimen was PBMCs. The source of these receptors is a human donor in good health. Some clones in this sample may be carry-over from other donors' samples.

In its sample, this clone was seen once. The rearrangement joins TRBV30 to TRBJ1-5; D might be TRBD1 (6 bases). V lost 3 bases and J 7 bases, leaving 13 bases between the germline ends. This CDR3 region has 13 residues. From germline, CDR1 is GTSNPN and CDR2 SVGIG (reference sequence). CDR3 nucleotides: TGTGCCTGGAGCACAGGGACGGGGCAGCCCCAGCATTTT. This translates into CAWSTGTGQPQHF.

This sequence joins TRBV6-5 and TRBJ2-7; TRBD1 aligns across 11 bases. The V segment lost 5 bases and the J segment 4 bases; nucleotides outside the gene matches: 4. From germline, CDR1 is MNHEY and CDR2 SVGAGI. The CDR3 sequence is 14 residues long. The CDR3 sequence: CASSRTGGGYEQYF. In DNA, the CDR3 is TGTGCCAGCAGTAGGACAGGGGGCGGTTACGAGCAGTACTTC.

The genes are TRBV2 and TRBJ2-7, with TRBD1 as a possible D gene (6 bases). The CDR3 is 13 amino acids. The germline V and J ends were trimmed by 4 bases and 4 bases, with 11 bases remaining between them. Germline loops: CDR1 SNHLY, CDR2 FYNNEI. CDR3 in amino acids: CASSADRLYEQYF. CDR3 DNA: TGTGCCAGCAGTGCGGACAGACTTTACGAGCAGTACTTC.

This sequence joins TRBV18 and TRBJ1-2, with 12 nucleotides matching TRBD1. The germline V gene has CDR1 KGHSH and CDR2 LQKENI. This CDR3 is built from 13 residues. After removal of 3 bases from V and 8 bases from J, the junction contained 1 base not matched to a gene. The CDR3 DNA reads TGTGCCAGCTCACCGGGGACAGGGGGCGGCTACACCTTC. It encodes CASSPGTGGGYTF.

This clone was picked up a small number of times. The chain carries TRBV5-1 and TRBJ1-1; the D gene is possibly TRBD1 (5 bases). V was pared by 1 base and J by 10 bases, with 14 bases between. CDR1 is SGHRS and CDR2 is YFSETQ in the germline V gene. The CDR3 runs 13 residues. The CDR3 loop is CASSLTGEGIAFF. In nucleotides, the CDR3 is TGCGCCAGCAGCTTGACAGGCGAAGGTATAGCTTTCTTT.

The genes are TRBV7-9 and TRBJ2-6; D gene uncertain. This CDR3 contains 16 residues. CDR1 is SEHNR, CDR2 FQNEAQ, per germline (reference sequence). V lost 5 bases and J 0 bases, leaving 11 bases between the germline ends. CDR3 region: CASSALPSSGANVLTF. CDR3 DNA: TGTGCCAGCAGCGCCTTACCGAGCTCTGGGGCCAACGTCCTGACTTTC.

In its sample, this clone was seen a few times. The CDR3 nucleotides read TGTGCCAGCAAACAGGGAACGTATGGCTACACCTTC. Its protein is CASKQGTYGYTF. This chain joins TRBV6-6 and TRBJ1-2; TRBD1 might be the D (6 bases). Trimming stripped 7 bases from V and 5 bases from J, with 11 bases between. Germline values: CDR1 MNHNY, CDR2 SVGAGI (reference sequence). This CDR3 comprises 12 residues.

The J gene is TRBJ2-7, the V gene TRBV4-3, with a possible D match to TRBD1 (6 bases). V dropped 4 bases and J dropped 2 bases, with 9 bases sitting between them. Per germline, CDR1 LGHNA and CDR2 YSLEER. The CDR3 is 13 amino acids. In DNA form, the CDR3 reads TGCGCCAGCAGCCTTGACAGGACCTACGAGCAGTACTTC. It yields the protein CASSLDRTYEQYF.

In its sample, this clone was seen a few times. J is TRBJ2-3 and V is TRBV9; 7 bases map to TRBD2. Germline trimming cut 0 bases from V and 1 base from J; bases unmatched to any gene: 11. The CDR3 has 18 residues. The germline V gene encodes CDR1 SGDLS and CDR2 YYNGEE. CDR3 in amino acids: CASSVEHGRAHGTDTQYF. The CDR3 DNA follows: TGTGCCAGCAGCGTAGAACATGGGAGGGCCCACGGCACAGATACGCAGTATTTT.

The chain couples TRBV7-3 to TRBJ2-1, with TRBD2 matching over 11 bases. Germline CDR1 SGHTA, CDR2 FQGTGA. This CDR3 comprises 14 residues. V lost 5 bases, J lost 9 bases, and 6 bases stayed unmatched. For the CDR3, the DNA is TGTGCCAGCAGCCCGACTAGCGGGGAGAGTGAGCAGTTCTTC. It codes for CASSPTSGESEQFF.

The gene calls are TRBV4-3 and TRBJ1-4; D is perhaps TRBD1 (5 bases). Trimming stripped 3 bases from V and 7 bases from J, with 21 bases between. The CDR3 runs to 17 residues. From germline, CDR1 is LGHNA and CDR2 YSLEER. CDR3 in DNA: TGCGCCAGCAGCCACGACACTAACAGGTTTTCGGCTGAAAAACTGTTTTTT. Translation: CASSHDTNRFSAEKLFF.

The chain joins TRBV7-2 to TRBJ2-5; D gene uncertain. Germline V gene lookup returns CDR1 SGHTA and CDR2 FQGNSA. V lost 7 bases to trimming and J lost 3 bases, with 18 bases between them. The CDR3 contains 15 residues. CDR3 protein: CASMSSSMSKETQYF. Here the CDR3 DNA reads TGTGCCAGCATGTCATCGAGTATGTCAAAAGAGACCCAGTACTTC.

V gene TRBV19 combines with J gene TRBJ2-4, with D tentatively TRBD2 (7 bases). Per germline, CDR1 LNHDA and CDR2 SQIVND (reference sequence). CDR3 length: 20 amino acids. V was trimmed by 5 bases and J by 1 base, leaving 27 bases between them. CDR3 sequence: CASSADGGPTADRAKNIQYF. The CDR3 DNA follows: TGTGCCAGTAGTGCGGACGGGGGGCCGACTGCTGATCGGGCCAAAAACATTCAGTACTTC.

The chain couples TRBV15 to TRBJ2-7, with D possibly matching TRBD2 (6 bases). The CDR3 spans 14 residues. Germline CDR1 is LNHNV and CDR2 is YYDKDF (reference sequence). The V and J ends lost 0 bases and 2 bases respectively, with 8 bases between them. DNA of the CDR3: TGTGCCACCAGCAGAGACGGGACTCCCTACGAGCAGTACTTC. Encoded protein: CATSRDGTPYEQYF.

This sequence joins TRBV30 and TRBJ1-1; no firm D call. V gave up 1 base and J gave up 0 bases, with 12 bases separating them. Per the germline V gene, CDR1 is GTSNPN and CDR2 is SVGIG (reference sequence). CDR3 size: 15 residues. CDR3 in DNA: TGTGCCTGGAGTGGTGTGAGAGCCTTGAACACTGAAGCTTTCTTT. This sequence encodes CAWSGVRALNTEAFF. The whole variable domain, remainder taken from reference TRBV30 and TRBJ1-1, is SQTIHQWPATLVQPVGSPLSLECTVEGTSNPNLYWYRQAAGRGLQLLFYSVGIGQISSEVPQNLSASRPQDRQFILSSKKLLLSDSGFYLCAWSGVRALNTEAFFGQGTRLTVV.

The V call is TRBV4-1, the J call TRBJ2-2, with D maybe TRBD1 (6 bases). Germline V gene lookup returns CDR1 MGHRA and CDR2 YSYEKL. This CDR3 is built from 17 residues. Deletions cut 1 base from V and 6 bases from J, with 18 bases between. CDR3 sequence reads: CASSQVGGRGRAGELFF. In nucleotides, the CDR3 is TGCGCCAGCAGCCAAGTAGGTGGCAGGGGCAGGGCCGGGGAGCTGTTTTTT.

This rearrangement joins TRBV30 to TRBJ2-1; 9 bases align to TRBD2. With 4 bases clipped from V and 7 bases from J, the junction kept 11 bases outside the gene matches. The germline V gene has CDR1 GTSNPN and CDR2 SVGIG (reference sequence). The CDR3 is 15 residues long. Here the CDR3 reads CAWIGGGGAENEQFF. The CDR3 DNA reads TGTGCCTGGATCGGTGGCGGGGGGGCCGAGAATGAGCAGTTCTTC.

This clone was observed a handful of times. The V call is TRBV7-9, the J call TRBJ1-2, with D possibly matching TRBD1 (6 bases). The CDR3 is made up of 14 amino acids. Trimming left V 3 bases short and J 8 bases short, with 16 bases between. Germline CDR1 reads SEHNR; CDR2 reads FQNEAQ (reference sequence). The CDR3 loop is CASSFPGGGHGYTF. CDR3 DNA: TGTGCCAGCAGCTTTCCGGGCGGGGGACACGGCTACACCTTC.

The DNA for the CDR3 is TGTGCCAGCAGCACCTGGGGGGGGACTCCAGGATTCGAGCAGTACTTC. Translating gives CASSTWGGTPGFEQYF. This rearrangement joins TRBV21-1 to TRBJ2-7; TRBD2, the D gene given by the table, was not confirmed from the DNA. TRBV21-1 is shown as a pseudogene. The CDR3 is 16 residues long.

The CDR3 coding sequence is TGTGCCAGCAGCTTTACTAGTTCGTCCGGGGAGCTGTTTTTT. This gives the protein CASSFTSSSGELFF. The chain is built from TRBV11-2 and TRBJ2-2; D possibly corresponds to TRBD2 (5 bases). This CDR3 contains 14 residues. Germline assignment: CDR1 SGHAT and CDR2 FQNNGV. V was trimmed by 3 bases and J by 6 bases, leaving 11 bases between them.

J is TRBJ2-1 and V is TRBV6-4; weak D call: TRBD2 (6 bases). This CDR3 spans 14 amino acids. V shed 0 bases and J shed 9 bases, with 12 bases lying between them. Germline CDR1 MRHNA, CDR2 SNTAGT. The CDR3 is CASSDSGGEGEQFF. CDR3 nucleotides: TGTGCCAGCAGTGACTCCGGGGGAGAGGGTGAGCAGTTCTTC.

V gene TRBV28 combines with J gene TRBJ1-3; D uncertain. The CDR3 is 13 residues long. V was shortened by 5 bases and J by 6 bases, with 11 bases between the two germline ends. Germline V gene lookup returns CDR1 MDHEN and CDR2 SYDVKM. DNA for the CDR3: TGTGCCAGCAGTCCCGTGAACATAAACACCATATATTTT. It yields the protein CASSPVNINTIYF.

This clone was seen more than once but under ten times. The chain carries TRBV15 and TRBJ2-1, with D possibly TRBD1 on 6 matching bases. V dropped 0 bases and J dropped 2 bases, with 11 bases sitting between them. This CDR3 is 16 amino acids long. Germline-derived CDR1 and CDR2 are LNHNV and YYDKDF (reference sequence). The CDR3 loop reads CATSRDSGHPYNEQFF. CDR3 nucleotides: TGTGCCACCAGCAGAGATTCGGGACACCCCTACAATGAGCAGTTCTTC.

This clone was seen just once. The chain is built from TRBV30 and TRBJ2-5, with D perhaps matching TRBD1 (6 bases). The CDR3 is 12 residues long. V was cut by 5 bases and J by 2 bases, with 9 bases left in between. Germline CDR1 and CDR2: GTSNPN and SVGIG (reference sequence). CDR3 sequence: CAWEQGQETQYF. Here the CDR3 DNA reads TGTGCCTGGGAACAGGGACAAGAGACCCAGTACTTC.